This T cell receptor (beta chain) was sequenced in a study of shared clonotypes between healthy human individuals. About the study: Sampling drew on donors who were a couple of women and a few men aged 18 to 49.

Trimming shortened V by 6 bases and J by 6 bases, and 23 bases separated the two germline ends. The CDR3 extends over 16 amino acids. From germline, CDR1 is MGHRA and CDR2 YSYEKL. Terminally differentiated effector memory CD45RA+ cells were left out of the naive CD8 fraction, which was CD45RO-negative and positively selected for CCR7. Generated by immunoSEQ multiplex PCR, the TCRdb table keeps only in-frame clones and is missing some. The sample shows nearly 2 million clones, about 95% of them seen only once. The sequence was obtained from a man aged 18 to 35 in good health. Material: naive CD8+ T cells sorted from blood. The chain is built from TRBV4-1 and TRBJ1-1; D ambiguous. CDR3 coding DNA: TGCGCCAGCAGTGGCGGGGAGGGTGGCCAGAGTCCTGAAGCTTTCTTT. It codes for CASSGGEGGQSPEAFF.